This entry lists 31 T cell receptor beta chains sequenced from one sample in a study of blood T cell repertoires in COVID-19. Method: immunoSEQ multiplex PCR; TCRdb's copy keeps in-frame clones and lacks some. The sample lists 110,000 or so clones; approximately 80% were seen once. Sample: peripheral blood. Receptors originate from a woman aged 40 to 49 with acute or convalescent COVID-19.

The rearrangement links TRBV5-1 to TRBJ2-4; 10 nucleotides match TRBD2. The CDR3 totals 14 residues. The germline V gene encodes CDR1 SGHRS and CDR2 YFSETQ. J gave up 9 bases and V 4 bases, and 7 bases lay outside the gene matches. The CDR3 spells CASSPGTSDVIQYF. The CDR3 nucleotides read TGCGCCAGCAGCCCCGGGACTAGCGATGTCATTCAGTACTTC.

This sequence joins TRBV30 and TRBJ1-2; TRBD1 matches 12 bases. V gave up 4 bases and J gave up 4 bases; unmatched junction bases: 4. In germline, CDR1 is GTSNPN, CDR2 SVGIG (reference sequence). This CDR3 comprises 14 residues. CDR3 sequence reads: CAWTGTGGGYGYTF. CDR3 DNA sequence: TGTGCCTGGACCGGGACAGGGGGCGGCTATGGCTACACCTTC.

The chain uses TRBV5-8 and TRBJ2-7; possible D gene TRBD2, 5 bases. V was pared by 6 bases and J by 3 bases, with 22 bases between. Germline V lookup: CDR1 SGHTS, CDR2 YDEGEE. The CDR3 contains 16 residues. The CDR3 region is CASKPRQGLRGYEQYF. The CDR3 nucleotides read TGTGCCAGCAAACCACGCCAAGGACTTAGAGGCTACGAGCAGTACTTC.

V and J are TRBV18 and TRBJ1-6; no clear D gene. V was trimmed by 3 bases and J by 8 bases, leaving 14 bases between them. The CDR3 totals 15 residues. Germline V gene data show CDR1 as KGHSH and CDR2 as LQKENI. The CDR3 loop reads CASSPDLRTYSPLHF. CDR3 sequence (DNA): TGTGCCAGCTCACCGGACTTGAGAACTTATTCACCCCTCCACTTT.

V and J are TRBV19 and TRBJ2-3, with 7 bases that match TRBD2. The CDR3 extends over 14 amino acids. Looked up from germline, CDR1 is LNHDA and CDR2 is SQIVND (reference sequence). V lost 7 bases to trimming and J lost 2 bases; unmatched junction nucleotides: 6. The CDR3 is CASTWDYYTDTQYF. DNA of the CDR3: TGTGCCAGTACTTGGGACTATTACACAGATACGCAGTATTTT.

This chain uses TRBV2 with TRBJ1-6; D remains ambiguous. V was pared by 9 bases and J by 7 bases, with 16 bases between. From germline, CDR1 is SNHLY and CDR2 FYNNEI. This CDR3 is 14 amino acids long. Here the CDR3 reads CASKREGRNSPLHF. Here the CDR3 DNA reads TGTGCCAGTAAACGGGAGGGAAGAAATTCACCCCTCCACTTT.

V and J are TRBV5-4 and TRBJ1-1; 7 bases match TRBD1. This CDR3 has 15 amino acids. In germline, CDR1 is SGHNT, CDR2 YYREEE (reference sequence). The trim removed 2 bases at V and 1 base at J, leaving 5 bases unmatched. CDR3 in DNA: TGTGCCAGCAGCTTCATTGACAGGGCGAACACTGAAGCTTTCTTT. Its translation: CASSFIDRANTEAFF.

This clone was observed a handful of times. The J gene is TRBJ1-1, the V gene TRBV7-9; no clear D. Germline V gene data show CDR1 as SEHNR and CDR2 as FQNEAQ (reference sequence). This CDR3 comprises 12 residues. V was pared by 1 base and J by 9 bases, with 9 bases between. CDR3 sequence reads: CASSLDLRQAFF. CDR3 bases: TGTGCCAGCAGCTTAGATCTGCGGCAAGCTTTCTTT. Drawing the rest from reference TRBV7-9 and TRBJ1-1, the complete variable domain is DTGVSQNPRHKITKRGQNVTFRCDPISEHNRLYWYRQTLGQGPEFLTYFQNEAQLEKSRLLSDRFSAERPKGSFSTLEIQRTEQGDSAMYLCASSLDLRQAFFGQGTRLTVV.

V gene TRBV7-3 combines with J gene TRBJ2-5; D gene ambiguous. The CDR3 contains 13 residues. Germline lookup yields CDR1 SGHTA and CDR2 FQGTGA. V lost 5 bases to trimming and J lost 1 base, with 8 bases between them. CDR3 in DNA: TGTGCCAGCAGCAGAAACGGCCAAGAGACCCAGTACTTC. Residues: CASSRNGQETQYF.

V is TRBV4-2 and J is TRBJ1-2; 7 bases fit TRBD1. The CDR3 is 14 amino acids. Trimming cost V 2 bases and J 3 bases; bases outside gene matches: 3. CDR1 and CDR2 from the germline V gene are LGHNA and YNFKEQ. This CDR3 is CASSQRDRDYGYTF. The CDR3 coding sequence is TGTGCCAGCAGCCAACGGGACAGAGACTATGGCTACACCTTC.

This chain links TRBV7-2 with TRBJ1-1; no definite D call. The CDR3 extends over 14 amino acids. The germline V gene has CDR1 SGHTA and CDR2 FQGNSA. V lost 5 bases and J 6 bases, leaving 16 bases between the germline ends. CDR3 loop: CASSPEPGVSEAFF. In DNA, the CDR3 is TGTGCCAGCAGCCCCGAACCAGGCGTGTCTGAAGCTTTCTTT.

V and J are TRBV7-9 and TRBJ1-2, with 8 positions matching TRBD1. The CDR3 has 15 residues. Germline V gene lookup returns CDR1 SEHNR and CDR2 FQNEAQ (reference sequence). The junction had 10 bases not matched to a gene; V was cut back by 2 bases and J by 8 bases. The CDR3 loop is CASSLNARQGIGYTF. The CDR3 coding sequence is TGTGCCAGCAGCTTAAACGCCAGACAGGGGATCGGCTACACCTTC.

The chain couples TRBV6-5 to TRBJ1-1, with D unresolved. V lost 4 bases and J lost 3, with 3 bases in between. The length of the CDR3 is 11 residues. Germline V gives CDR1 MNHEY, CDR2 SVGAGI. CDR3 amino acids: CASSSYTEAFF. The CDR3 DNA sequence: TGTGCCAGCAGTTCGTACACTGAAGCTTTCTTT.

This chain joins TRBV20-1 and TRBJ1-2; the match to TRBD1 covers 7 bases. The CDR3 has 11 amino acids. Germline-derived CDR1 and CDR2 are DFQATT and SNEGSKA (reference sequence). CDR3 DNA: TGCAGGGCCAAGGGGACAGCTGGCTACACCTTC. This sequence encodes CRAKGTAGYTF.

The sample holds a few counts of this clone. The chain couples TRBV7-9 to TRBJ1-2, with 12 nucleotides matching TRBD1. This CDR3 contains 16 residues. Germline V lookup: CDR1 SEHNR, CDR2 FQNEAQ (reference sequence). J lost 7 bases, V lost 5 bases, and 11 bases had no gene match. The CDR3, as DNA: TGTGCCAGCAGCCGAGGGACAGGGGGCCTAGTCGGTGGCTACACCTTC. Encoded protein: CASSRGTGGLVGGYTF.

This clone has only one observation. The genes are TRBV3-1 (or the pseudogene TRBV3-2) and TRBJ1-1; tentatively, D is TRBD1 (6 bases). Germline loops: CDR1 LGHDT, CDR2 YNNKEL (reference sequence). V lost 4 bases to trimming and J lost 5 bases, with 20 bases between them. The CDR3 totals 16 residues. CDR3 in DNA: TGTGCCAGCAGCCCCCCCCGTTGGCAGGGGACGACTGAAGCTTTCTTT. The encoded protein is CASSPPRWQGTTEAFF.

The J gene is TRBJ2-2, the V gene TRBV7-9; 11 positions match TRBD2. Trimming cost V 5 bases and J 0 bases; bases outside gene matches: 5. The CDR3 extends over 17 amino acids. From germline, CDR1 is SEHNR and CDR2 FQNEAQ (reference sequence). CDR3 region: CASSRTSGGSNTGELFF. The CDR3 nucleotides read TGTGCCAGCAGCCGCACTAGCGGGGGCTCGAACACCGGGGAGCTGTTTTTT.

The chain carries TRBV19 and TRBJ2-2; TRBD2 is a possible D gene (5 bases). Trimming took off 6 bases at V and 4 bases at J, with 15 bases between the two ends. The length of the CDR3 is 15 residues. In germline, CDR1 is LNHDA, CDR2 SQIVND (reference sequence). The CDR3 spells CASRTPGSLTGELFF. The CDR3 coding sequence is TGTGCCAGTAGAACACCGGGGTCCCTCACCGGGGAGCTGTTTTTT.

The rearrangement joins TRBV6-2 or TRBV6-3 to TRBJ2-7; no definite D call. V was trimmed by 2 bases and J by 3 bases, leaving 5 bases between them. CDR1 and CDR2 from the germline V gene are MNHEY and SVGEGT. CDR3 size: 12 residues. The DNA for the CDR3 is TGTGCCAGCAGTTACGTAGACTACGAGCAGTACTTC. This codes for CASSYVDYEQYF.

This chain uses TRBV18 with TRBJ2-6, with D maybe TRBD1 (6 bases). V gave up 4 bases and J gave up 0 bases, with 13 bases separating them. CDR1 KGHSH and CDR2 LQKENI come from the germline V gene. The CDR3 loop spans 17 amino acids. CDR3 coding DNA: TGTGCCAGCTCACTTTTGGACAGCACCTCTGGGGCCAACGTCCTGACTTTC. The encoded protein is CASSLLDSTSGANVLTF.

The chain joins TRBV7-2 to TRBJ2-1, with 10 nucleotides matching TRBD2. CDR1 SGHTA and CDR2 FQGNSA come from the germline V gene. The V gene end was trimmed by 4 bases and the J gene end by 2 bases; junction bases not matched to a gene: 2. The CDR3 is made up of 15 amino acids. In DNA form, the CDR3 reads TGTGCCAGCAGCTCAAGCGGGGGGGCCTACAATGAGCAGTTCTTC. This codes for CASSSSGGAYNEQFF.

The chain recombines TRBV7-6 with TRBJ2-2; possible D gene TRBD1, 6 bases. The CDR3 is 16 residues long. The germline CDR1 and CDR2 sequences are SGHVS and FNYEAQ. Trimming shortened V by 7 bases and J by 1 base, and 16 bases separated the two germline ends. CDR3: CASTPEGVGNTGELFF. CDR3 bases: TGTGCCAGCACCCCAGAGGGGGTCGGGAACACCGGGGAGCTGTTTTTT.

As for this clone: This CDR3 is also generated by other DNA sequences in the sample. V is TRBV6-6 and J is TRBJ1-2; the D is unclear. The CDR3 covers 13 residues. Trimming removed 6 bases from V and 3 bases from J, with 11 bases in between. Germline V CDR1 and CDR2: MNHNY, SVGAGI (reference sequence). Written as DNA, the CDR3 is TGTGCCAGCAGCCCCTCCGGGGACTATGGCTACACCTTC. The encoded protein is CASSPSGDYGYTF.

This clone has just one count. The chain uses TRBV30 and TRBJ1-1; 7 bases agree with TRBD1. The germline CDR1 and CDR2 sequences are GTSNPN and SVGIG (reference sequence). The V gene end was trimmed by 0 bases and the J gene end by 12 bases; junction bases not matched to a gene: 10. The CDR3 sequence is 13 residues long. CDR3 residues: CAWSVHPDRETFF. DNA of the CDR3: TGTGCCTGGAGTGTCCACCCCGACAGGGAGACTTTCTTT.

V gene TRBV4-1 combines with J gene TRBJ2-3, with TRBD2 identical over 8 bases. From germline, CDR1 is MGHRA and CDR2 YSYEKL. V trimming: 0 bases; J trimming: 1 base; junction bases outside the gene matches: 3. This CDR3 is 16 amino acids long. The CDR3 coding sequence is TGCGCCAGCAGCCAAGACTGGCGGGGGGGCACAGATACGCAGTATTTT. Residues: CASSQDWRGGTDTQYF.

The chain is built from TRBV10-3 and TRBJ2-7; 10 nucleotides line up with TRBD1. The CDR3 length is 17 residues. Germline loops: CDR1 ENHRY, CDR2 SYGVKD. With 0 bases clipped from V and 0 bases from J, the junction kept 5 bases outside the gene matches. In DNA form, the CDR3 reads TGTGCCATCAGTGAGTCGGGACGGGACAGGGGCTCCTACGAGCAGTACTTC. Protein sequence: CAISESGRDRGSYEQYF.

V usage is TRBV5-4 and J usage is TRBJ2-3; 7 bases map to TRBD2. In germline, CDR1 is SGHNT, CDR2 YYREEE (reference sequence). The CDR3 is 14 amino acids. Trimming took 2 bases from V and 5 from J; bases not matched to a gene: 5. The chain's CDR3 is CASSFRGERDTQYF. CDR3 nucleotide sequence: TGTGCCAGCAGCTTCCGGGGGGAGAGAGATACGCAGTATTTT.

The chain joins TRBV19 to TRBJ1-1, with 8 bases lining up with TRBD1. The J segment lost 5 bases and the V segment lost 4 bases, leaving 9 bases of the junction unmatched. The CDR3 spans 15 residues. Looked up from germline, CDR1 is LNHDA and CDR2 is SQIVND (reference sequence). Written as DNA, the CDR3 is TGTGCCAGTAGTACCCTCGCAGGGGGCAGGACTGAAGCTTTCTTT. It yields the protein CASSTLAGGRTEAFF.

This rearrangement joins TRBV15 to TRBJ1-1; 7 bases fit TRBD1. The CDR3 loop spans 16 amino acids. Looked up from germline, CDR1 is LNHNV and CDR2 is YYDKDF (reference sequence). V gave up 1 base and J gave up 4 bases; unmatched junction bases: 9. CDR3 DNA: TGTGCCACCAGCAGAGGCCAAACAGGGGCTGGCACTGAAGCTTTCTTT. It yields the protein CATSRGQTGAGTEAFF.

This clone appeared once. V usage is TRBV12-3 or TRBV12-4 and J usage is TRBJ1-6, with D possibly TRBD1 on 6 matching bases. With 6 bases removed from V and 7 bases from J, the gap between germline ends came to 10 bases. The CDR3 is made up of 13 amino acids. CDR3 nucleotide sequence: TGTGCCAGCAGACAGGGATCAAATTCACCCCTCCACTTT. This encodes CASRQGSNSPLHF.

The V gene is TRBV10-3, the J gene TRBJ1-3; D is uncertain. Germline V gene sequence: CDR1 ENHRY, CDR2 SYGVKD. The CDR3 length is 16 residues. Trimming left V 0 bases short and J 0 bases short, with 9 bases between. The CDR3 DNA sequence: TGTGCCATCAGTGAGTCGACGGGGAACTCTGGAAACACCATATATTTT. It encodes CAISESTGNSGNTIYF.